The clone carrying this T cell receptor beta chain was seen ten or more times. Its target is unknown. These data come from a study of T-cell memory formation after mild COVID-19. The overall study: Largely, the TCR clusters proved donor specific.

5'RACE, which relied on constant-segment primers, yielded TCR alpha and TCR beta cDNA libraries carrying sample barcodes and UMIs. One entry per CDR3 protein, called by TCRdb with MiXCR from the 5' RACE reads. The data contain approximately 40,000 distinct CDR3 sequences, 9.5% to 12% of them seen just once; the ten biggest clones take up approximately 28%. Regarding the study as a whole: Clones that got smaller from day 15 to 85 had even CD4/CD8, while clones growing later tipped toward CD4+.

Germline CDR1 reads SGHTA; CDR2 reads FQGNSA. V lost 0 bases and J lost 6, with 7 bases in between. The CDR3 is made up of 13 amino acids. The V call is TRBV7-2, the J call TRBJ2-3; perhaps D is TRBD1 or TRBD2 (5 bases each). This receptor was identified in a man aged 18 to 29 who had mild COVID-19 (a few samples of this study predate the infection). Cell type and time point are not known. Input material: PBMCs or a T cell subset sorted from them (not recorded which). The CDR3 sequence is CASSLAGEDTQYF. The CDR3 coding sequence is TGTGCCAGCAGCTTAGCGGGGGAGGATACGCAGTATTTT. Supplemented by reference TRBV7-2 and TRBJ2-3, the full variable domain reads GAGVSQSPSNKVTEKGKDVELRCDPISGHTALYWYRQSLGQGLEFLIYFQGNSAPDKSGLPSDRFSAERTGGSVSTLTIQRTQQEDSAVYLCASSLAGEDTQYFGPGTRLTVL.